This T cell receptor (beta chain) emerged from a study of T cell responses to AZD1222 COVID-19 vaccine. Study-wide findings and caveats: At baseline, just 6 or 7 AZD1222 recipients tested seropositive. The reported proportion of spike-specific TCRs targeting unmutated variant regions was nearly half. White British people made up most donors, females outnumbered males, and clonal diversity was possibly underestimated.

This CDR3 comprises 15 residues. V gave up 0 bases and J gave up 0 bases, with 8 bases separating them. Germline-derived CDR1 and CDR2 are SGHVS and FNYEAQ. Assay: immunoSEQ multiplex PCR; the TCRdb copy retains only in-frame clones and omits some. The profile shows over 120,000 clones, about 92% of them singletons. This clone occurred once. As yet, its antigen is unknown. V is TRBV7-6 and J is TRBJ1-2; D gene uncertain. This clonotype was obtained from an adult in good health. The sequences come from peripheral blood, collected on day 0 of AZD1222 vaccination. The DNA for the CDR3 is TGTGCCAGCAGCTTAGCTGGGGAAGCTAACTATGGCTACACCTTC. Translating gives CASSLAGEANYGYTF.